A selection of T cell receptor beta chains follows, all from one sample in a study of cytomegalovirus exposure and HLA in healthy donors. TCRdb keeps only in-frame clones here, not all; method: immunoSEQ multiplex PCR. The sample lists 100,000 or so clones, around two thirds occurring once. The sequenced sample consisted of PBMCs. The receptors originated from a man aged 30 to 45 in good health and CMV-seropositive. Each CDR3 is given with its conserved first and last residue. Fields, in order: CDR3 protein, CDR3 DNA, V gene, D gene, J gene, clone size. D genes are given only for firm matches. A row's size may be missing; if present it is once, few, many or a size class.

CDR3 protein: CASSLSGQSSVVKLFF; CDR3 DNA: TGTGCCAGCAGTTTATCCGGACAGAGCTCGGTGGTAAAACTGTTTTTT; V gene: TRBV27; D gene: .; J gene: TRBJ1-4; clone size: .
CDR3 protein: CASQVKGPGNEQFF; CDR3 DNA: TGTGCCTCACAAGTAAAGGGGCCCGGTAATGAGCAGTTCTTC; V gene: TRBV19; D gene: .; J gene: TRBJ2-1; clone size: .
CDR3 protein: CASSLWTSGGANEQFF; CDR3 DNA: TGTGCCAGCAGTTTGTGGACTAGCGGGGGGGCCAATGAGCAGTTCTTC; V gene: TRBV27; D gene: TRBD2; J gene: TRBJ2-1; clone size: .
CDR3 protein: CASSLPGGSYEQYF; CDR3 DNA: TGTGCCAGCAGCTTGCCAGGGGGCTCTTACGAGCAGTACTTC; V gene: TRBV13; D gene: TRBD1; J gene: TRBJ2-7; clone size: .
CDR3 protein: CARRGAGDTQYF; CDR3 DNA: TGTGCCCGCAGGGGGGCCGGAGATACGCAGTATTTT; V gene: TRBV7-2; D gene: .; J gene: TRBJ2-3; clone size: few
CDR3 protein: CASSVGTVGQPQHF; CDR3 DNA: TGTGCCAGTAGTGTCGGGACAGTAGGTCAGCCCCAGCATTTT; V gene: TRBV19; D gene: TRBD1; J gene: TRBJ1-5; clone size: .
CDR3 protein: CASSRRPSRVLFF; CDR3 DNA: TGTGCCAGCAGCCGAAGGCCCTCCCGGGTTCTGTTTTTT; V gene: TRBV13; D gene: .; J gene: TRBJ2-2; clone size: .
CDR3 protein: CATETGGDTEAFF; CDR3 DNA: TGTGCCACAGAAACAGGGGGCGATACTGAAGCTTTCTTT; V gene: TRBV19; D gene: TRBD1; J gene: TRBJ1-1; clone size: .
CDR3 protein: CASSPDLVGVYGYTF; CDR3 DNA: TGTGCCAGTAGTCCCGATTTAGTGGGAGTCTATGGCTACACCTTC; V gene: TRBV19; D gene: .; J gene: TRBJ1-2; clone size: .
CDR3 protein: CASSLETGGNQPQHF; CDR3 DNA: TGTGCCAGCAGTTTAGAAACAGGGGGCAATCAGCCCCAGCATTTT; V gene: TRBV2; D gene: TRBD1; J gene: TRBJ1-5; clone size: .